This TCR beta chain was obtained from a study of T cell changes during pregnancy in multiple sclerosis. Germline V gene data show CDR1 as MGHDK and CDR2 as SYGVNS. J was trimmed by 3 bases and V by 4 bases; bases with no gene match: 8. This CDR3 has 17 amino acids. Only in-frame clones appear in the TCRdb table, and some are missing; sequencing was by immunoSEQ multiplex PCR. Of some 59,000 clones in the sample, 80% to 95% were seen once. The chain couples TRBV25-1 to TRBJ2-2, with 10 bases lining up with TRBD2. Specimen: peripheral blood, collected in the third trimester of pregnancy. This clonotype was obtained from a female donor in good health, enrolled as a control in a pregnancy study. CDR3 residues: CASSGLAGVIDTGELFF. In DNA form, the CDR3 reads TGTGCCAGCAGTGGGCTAGCGGGAGTAATAGACACCGGGGAGCTGTTTTTT.